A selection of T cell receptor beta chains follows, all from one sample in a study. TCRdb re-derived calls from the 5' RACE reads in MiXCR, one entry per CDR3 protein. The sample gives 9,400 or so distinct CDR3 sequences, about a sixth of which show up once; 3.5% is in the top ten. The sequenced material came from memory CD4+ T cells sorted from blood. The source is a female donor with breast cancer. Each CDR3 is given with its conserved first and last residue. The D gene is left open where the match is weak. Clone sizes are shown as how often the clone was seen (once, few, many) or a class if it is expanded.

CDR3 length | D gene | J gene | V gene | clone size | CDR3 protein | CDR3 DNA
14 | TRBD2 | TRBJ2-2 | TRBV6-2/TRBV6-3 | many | CATHGLAGEGELFF | TGTGCCACCCACGGACTAGCGGGAGAGGGGGAGCTGTTTTTT
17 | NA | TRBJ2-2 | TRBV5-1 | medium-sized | CASSVPGRTSNTGELFF | TGCGCCAGCAGCGTCCCGGGACGGACTTCGAACACCGGGGAGCTGTTTTTT
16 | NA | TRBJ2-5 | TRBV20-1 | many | CSAREDTSYRQETQYF | TGCAGTGCTAGAGAGGATACGAGTTACAGGCAAGAGACCCAGTACTTC
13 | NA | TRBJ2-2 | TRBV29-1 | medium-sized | CSVMDSNTGELFF | TGCAGCGTTATGGACAGCAACACCGGGGAGCTGTTTTTT
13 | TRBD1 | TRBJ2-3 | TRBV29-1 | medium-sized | CSVEPTGGDTQYF | TGCAGCGTTGAACCTACAGGGGGGGATACGCAGTATTTT
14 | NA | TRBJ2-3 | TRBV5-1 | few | CASRSGPSTDTQYF | TGCGCCAGCAGAAGCGGACCTAGCACAGATACGCAGTATTTT
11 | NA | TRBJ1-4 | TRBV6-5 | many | CASSADDKLFF | TGTGCCAGCAGCGCGGACGATAAACTGTTTTTT
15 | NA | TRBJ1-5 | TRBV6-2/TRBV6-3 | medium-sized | CASSTRGKGNQPQHF | TGTGCCAGCAGTACCCGGGGAAAGGGCAATCAGCCCCAGCATTTT
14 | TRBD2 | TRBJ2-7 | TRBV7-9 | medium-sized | CASSLGLAGEAQYF | TGTGCCAGCAGCCTTGGACTAGCGGGAGAGGCGCAGTACTTC
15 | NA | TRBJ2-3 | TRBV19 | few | CASKGLASGTDTQYF | TGTGCCAGTAAGGGCCTTGCTAGCGGCACAGATACGCAGTATTTT
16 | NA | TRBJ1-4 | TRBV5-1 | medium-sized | CASSRINRDGEEKLFF | TGCGCCAGCAGCCGAATCAACCGGGACGGGGAAGAAAAACTGTTTTTT
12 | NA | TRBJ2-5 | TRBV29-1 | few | CSVRVEQETQYF | TGCAGCGTGAGGGTCGAACAAGAGACCCAGTACTTC
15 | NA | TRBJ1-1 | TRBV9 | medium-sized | CASSVGSAPGSEAFF | TGTGCCAGCAGCGTAGGGTCCGCACCGGGATCGGAAGCTTTCTTT
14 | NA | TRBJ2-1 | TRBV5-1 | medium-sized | CASSSGTFNNEQFF | TGCGCCAGCAGCTCCGGGACTTTTAACAATGAGCAGTTCTTC